This T cell receptor (beta chain) is drawn from a study of molecular identifiers for immune sequencing clone quantification. Notes on the study in general: Highly expanded clone sizes could be underestimated through barcode sharing by identical TCR molecules.

Looked up from germline, CDR1 is SGHTA and CDR2 is FQGNSA. CDR3 size: 14 residues. With 1 base removed from V and 4 bases from J, the gap between germline ends came to 8 bases. In TCRdb, the PCR reads were re-called with MiXCR into one record per CDR3 protein. The sample lists over 90,000 distinct CDR3 sequences, about a third occurring once. This clonotype was recorded a few times. Its antigen is unknown. Sequencing was done on a sample of naive CD8+ T cells from blood, with Jurkat cell RNA spiked in. Subset in this sample: FACS-sorted CD8+CD4-CCR7+CD45RA+ naive T cells. This TCR was recovered from a human donor in good health. Some libraries in this study had Jurkat cell RNA spiked in. This chain connects TRBV7-2 to TRBJ1-5; the D is unclear. The DNA of the CDR3 is TGTGCCAGCAGCTTAGGAGCGGGTAATCAGCCCCAGCATTTT. Residues: CASSLGAGNQPQHF.